These 32 T cell receptor beta chains were all obtained from the same sample, sequenced in a study of Graves' ophthalmopathy and Graves' hyperthyroidism. As the template, RNA transcripts were used to amplify TCR beta CDR3 regions. Scientists carried out first-round RT-PCR using HTBI primers and then a second-round multiplex PCR. TCRdb processed the multiplex PCR reads anew with MiXCR; each CDR3 protein has one entry. The sample has roughly 160,000 distinct CDR3 sequences, less than 45% seen once; the top ten hold roughly 5.8%. The sequenced sample was peripheral blood. Every receptor here comes from a woman in her thirties or forties with Graves' ophthalmopathy.

There are many counts of this clonotype. This chain links TRBV7-3 with TRBJ2-3; 7 bases fit TRBD2. Trimming at V came to 2 bases and at J to 7 bases, leaving 9 bases not matched to a gene. CDR1 is SGHTA and CDR2 is FQGTGA in the germline V gene. The CDR3 covers 15 residues. In nucleotides, the CDR3 is TGTGCCAGCAGCTTAGGGGGGGGACTTCACAATACGCAGTATTTT. Protein product: CASSLGGGLHNTQYF.

The rearrangement joins TRBV7-2 to TRBJ1-6; TRBD1 is a possible D gene (6 bases). Germline V gives CDR1 SGHTA, CDR2 FQGNSA. Trimming pared 1 base from V and 11 bases from J, leaving 15 bases between. This CDR3 is built from 15 residues. The CDR3: CASSLGDTLHAPLHF. Written as DNA, the CDR3 is TGTGCCAGCAGCTTAGGGGACACCCTCCATGCACCCCTCCACTTT. Full variable domain (rest looked up from reference TRBV7-2 and TRBJ1-6): GAGVSQSPSNKVTEKGKDVELRCDPISGHTALYWYRQSLGQGLEFLIYFQGNSAPDKSGLPSDRFSAERTGGSVSTLTIQRTQQEDSAVYLCASSLGDTLHAPLHFGNGTRLTVT.

This clonotype was counted many times. V is TRBV20-1 and J is TRBJ1-1; D is ambiguous. This CDR3 contains 12 residues. Germline CDR1 is DFQATT and CDR2 is SNEGSKA (reference sequence). Trimming left V 3 bases short and J 1 base short, with 6 bases between. CDR3 loop: CSASAANTEAFF. The CDR3 DNA sequence: TGCAGTGCTAGCGCAGCGAACACTGAAGCTTTCTTT.

This clonotype was detected ten times or more. V and J are TRBV6-1 and TRBJ1-1; 7 bases are a match to TRBD1. The CDR3 is made up of 14 amino acids. Germline V gene sequence: CDR1 MNHNS, CDR2 SASEGT. V trimming: 5 bases; J trimming: 7 bases; junction bases outside the gene matches: 10. The CDR3, as DNA: TGTGCCAGCAGTACAGGGGTCCGGCAGGGTGAAGCTTTCTTT. Its translation is CASSTGVRQGEAFF.

In its sample, this clonotype was seen many times. This chain uses TRBV12-3 or TRBV12-4 with TRBJ2-2; 8 bases line up with TRBD1. This CDR3 contains 15 residues. V dropped 4 bases and J dropped 5; count of bases not matched to a gene: 6. CDR3 coding DNA: TGTGCCAGCAGTTCTAGGACAGGGTGGACCGGGGAGCTGTTTTTT. As protein: CASSSRTGWTGELFF.

The gene calls are TRBV7-2 and TRBJ2-7; tentatively, D is TRBD1 (6 bases). Germline V gene lookup returns CDR1 SGHTA and CDR2 FQGNSA. Trimming shortened V by 2 bases and J by 2 bases, and 10 bases separated the two germline ends. The CDR3 is 14 amino acids. This chain's CDR3 is CASSLSQGTYEQYF. The CDR3 bases are TGTGCCAGCAGCTTATCCCAGGGGACCTACGAGCAGTACTTC.

This chain connects TRBV12-3 or TRBV12-4 to TRBJ1-4; D not certain. This CDR3 has 15 residues. Trimming stripped 3 bases from V and 4 bases from J, with 12 bases between. CDR3 amino acids: CASSFFGVLNEKLFF. CDR3 in DNA: TGTGCCAGCAGTTTCTTCGGCGTCCTTAATGAAAAACTGTTTTTT.

The CDR3 spells CSARSSWLRYEQYF. CDR3 bases: TGCAGTGCTAGATCCTCTTGGTTACGGTACGAGCAGTACTTC. The chain is built from TRBV20-1 and TRBJ2-7; no clear D gene. The CDR3 is made up of 14 amino acids. Germline CDR1 reads DFQATT; CDR2 reads SNEGSKA (reference sequence). V lost 2 bases, J lost 4 bases, and 15 bases lay in between.

This clonotype occurred many times. The V and J genes are TRBV7-9 and TRBJ1-1; possibly TRBD1 for D (5 bases). Germline CDR1 reads SEHNR; CDR2 reads FQNEAQ (reference sequence). Trimming shortened V by 7 bases and J by 3 bases, and 18 bases separated the two germline ends. This CDR3 is 15 amino acids long. CDR3 region: CASTTSGRADTEAFF. The CDR3 bases are TGTGCCAGCACCACGTCGGGCAGGGCCGACACTGAAGCTTTCTTT.

This clonotype was seen ten or more times. This chain connects TRBV7-2 to TRBJ1-1; 10 nucleotides agree with TRBD1. V dropped 2 bases and J dropped 4; count of bases not matched to a gene: 1. This CDR3 region has 14 residues. Per the germline V gene, CDR1 is SGHTA and CDR2 is FQGNSA. The CDR3 nucleotides are TGTGCCAGCAGCTTATGGGACAGGGGCACTGAAGCTTTCTTT. Amino acid sequence: CASSLWDRGTEAFF. Drawing the rest from reference TRBV7-2 and TRBJ1-1, the complete variable domain is GAGVSQSPSNKVTEKGKDVELRCDPISGHTALYWYRQSLGQGLEFLIYFQGNSAPDKSGLPSDRFSAERTGGSVSTLTIQRTQQEDSAVYLCASSLWDRGTEAFFGQGTRLTVV.

This clonotype has at least ten counts. The rearrangement joins TRBV6-1 to TRBJ1-6, with D unclear. The CDR3 extends over 17 amino acids. Trimming removed 1 base at V and 0 bases at J, with 10 bases between. Germline loops: CDR1 MNHNS, CDR2 SASEGT. CDR3 nucleotides: TGTGCCAGCAGTGAAGGCGTATTAAGCTCCTATAATTCACCCCTCCACTTT. Amino acid sequence: CASSEGVLSSYNSPLHF.

This clonotype was seen many times. The rearrangement joins TRBV4-1 to TRBJ1-1; possible D gene TRBD1, 5 bases. The CDR3 runs 15 residues. The V gene's germline CDR1 is MGHRA and CDR2 YSYEKL. The ends were cut back, 1 base at V and 5 bases at J, with 14 bases in the middle. CDR3 sequence (DNA): TGCGCCAGCAGCCAAGGTACAACAAGGGGTACTGAAGCTTTCTTT. This codes for CASSQGTTRGTEAFF.

CDR3 sequence (DNA): TGTGCCAGCGCGTTTTCGACAGGGGTGACTGAAGCTTTCTTT. Encoded protein: CASAFSTGVTEAFF. The chain recombines TRBV12-3 or TRBV12-4 with TRBJ1-1; TRBD1 aligns across 8 bases. The CDR3 has 14 amino acids. Trimming at V came to 8 bases and at J to 5 bases, leaving 10 bases not matched to a gene.

The CDR3 region is CASSPGTGKKQETQYF. In DNA form, the CDR3 reads TGTGCCAGCAGCCCAGGGACAGGGAAAAAACAAGAGACCCAGTACTTC. The chain uses TRBV11-1 and TRBJ2-5; 9 bases match TRBD1. This CDR3 is built from 16 residues. Germline V gene sequence: CDR1 SGHAT, CDR2 FQDESV (reference sequence). V dropped 5 bases and J dropped 2; count of bases not matched to a gene: 9.

The table lists this clonotype with many counts. The chain links TRBV10-3 to TRBJ1-1; D is uncertain. There are 14 residues in the CDR3. Germline CDR1 ENHRY, CDR2 SYGVKD. Trimming shortened V by 6 bases and J by 1 base, and 12 bases separated the two germline ends. The chain's CDR3 is CAIREGGSNTEAFF. Here the CDR3 DNA reads TGTGCCATCAGGGAGGGAGGGTCGAACACTGAAGCTTTCTTT.

This chain links TRBV5-1 with TRBJ2-2; a possible D gene is TRBD2 (6 bases). This CDR3 comprises 14 residues. Germline CDR1 and CDR2: SGHRS and YFSETQ. Trimming removed 0 bases from V and 6 bases from J, with 9 bases in between. CDR3 bases: TGCGCCAGCAGCTTGGACGGGAGTCCCGGGGAGCTGTTTTTT. The encoded protein is CASSLDGSPGELFF.

The chain links TRBV5-1 to TRBJ2-5; D is ambiguous. This CDR3 spans 16 amino acids. CDR1 is SGHRS and CDR2 is YFSETQ in the germline V gene. Trimming left V 0 bases short and J 1 base short, with 13 bases between. CDR3 bases: TGCGCCAGCAGCTTGGGTCCCGAGTCCATCCAAGAGACCCAGTACTTC. Protein sequence: CASSLGPESIQETQYF.

This clonotype has a count of ten or more. The chain joins TRBV20-1 to TRBJ2-2, with D possibly TRBD1 on 6 matching bases. The CDR3 totals 15 residues. V gave up 2 bases and J gave up 0 bases, with 10 bases separating them. Germline loops: CDR1 DFQATT, CDR2 SNEGSKA (reference sequence). In DNA form, the CDR3 reads TGCAGTGCTAGACCAGGGGTTTCGAACACCGGGGAGCTGTTTTTT. This gives the protein CSARPGVSNTGELFF.

The V gene is TRBV4-1, the J gene TRBJ2-4, with a possible D match to TRBD2 (7 bases). Trimming cost V 3 bases and J 3 bases, with 15 bases left between them. Germline CDR1 and CDR2: MGHRA and YSYEKL. There are 16 residues in the CDR3. CDR3 nucleotide sequence: TGCGCCAGCAGCCAGTGGCGGGGGCGCGACAAAAACATTCAGTACTTC. This gives the protein CASSQWRGRDKNIQYF.

This sequence joins TRBV6-2 or TRBV6-3 and TRBJ2-5; possibly TRBD1 for D (5 bases). Matching the DNA end better, TRBJ2-7 makes the J call doubtful. Germline V gives CDR1 MNHEY, CDR2 SVGEGT. The length of the CDR3 is 13 residues. The CDR3 loop reads CASSWGLSYEQYF. The CDR3 DNA reads as TGTGCCAGCAGTTGGGGCCTCTCCTACGAGCAGTACTTC.

In its sample, this clonotype was seen many times. The chain carries TRBV6-5 and TRBJ1-1, with D uncertain. From germline, CDR1 is MNHEY and CDR2 SVGAGI. V lost 5 bases to trimming and J lost 7 bases, with 14 bases between them. This CDR3 comprises 13 residues. The CDR3 region has the DNA TGTGCCAGCAGTCCCACGGGAATTGGTGAAGCTTTCTTT. Protein product: CASSPTGIGEAFF.

The CDR3 reads CASSLGGRIYEQYF. The CDR3 DNA is TGTGCCAGCAGTTTAGGCGGGAGGATCTACGAGCAGTACTTC. The genes are TRBV12-3 or TRBV12-4 and TRBJ2-7; 8 bases fit TRBD2. V lost 1 base to trimming and J lost 3 bases; unmatched junction nucleotides: 2. There are 14 residues in the CDR3.

The sample holds a few counts of this clonotype. The chain carries TRBV7-2 and TRBJ2-5; D remains ambiguous. Trimming took off 5 bases at V and 2 bases at J, with 9 bases between the two ends. Germline CDR1 is SGHTA and CDR2 is FQGNSA. There are 13 residues in the CDR3. The CDR3 coding sequence is TGTGCCAGCAGCAGAGATAATCAAGAGACCCAGTACTTC. Protein: CASSRDNQETQYF. Full variable domain (outside the CDR3, taken from reference TRBV7-2 and TRBJ2-5): GAGVSQSPSNKVTEKGKDVELRCDPISGHTALYWYRQSLGQGLEFLIYFQGNSAPDKSGLPSDRFSAERTGGSVSTLTIQRTQQEDSAVYLCASSRDNQETQYFGPGTRLLVL.

The sample holds many counts of this clonotype. The chain carries TRBV28 and TRBJ1-2; maybe TRBD1 (5 bases). This CDR3 contains 15 residues. Germline V gives CDR1 MDHEN, CDR2 SYDVKM. Trimming left V 1 base short and J 4 bases short, with 13 bases between. CDR3 amino acids: CASSLFSRAVYGYTF. CDR3 nucleotide sequence: TGTGCCAGCAGTTTATTTTCCAGGGCGGTCTATGGCTACACCTTC.

There are many counts of this clonotype. V and J are TRBV4-2 and TRBJ1-5; TRBD1 matches at 9 bases. CDR3 length equals 16 residues. J lost 7 bases, V lost 3 bases, and 10 bases had no gene match. Germline V gene sequence: CDR1 LGHNA, CDR2 YNFKEQ. CDR3 sequence: CASSQSQGAREQPQHF. The CDR3 nucleotides read TGTGCCAGCAGCCAGTCACAGGGGGCGCGAGAGCAGCCCCAGCATTTT.

The chain carries TRBV12-3 or TRBV12-4 and TRBJ1-6; D might be TRBD1 (5 bases). V dropped 2 bases and J dropped 7 bases, with 12 bases sitting between them. The CDR3 has 15 residues. Written as DNA, the CDR3 is TGTGCCAGCAGTTTAAGGGGCAGGGTGAATTCACCCCTCCACTTT. Its translation: CASSLRGRVNSPLHF.

This clonotype was recorded many times. This chain connects TRBV5-1 to TRBJ2-5; possibly TRBD2 for D (7 bases). The CDR3 runs 14 residues. The germline gives CDR1 SGHRS, CDR2 YFSETQ. With 4 bases removed from V and 1 base from J, the gap between germline ends came to 11 bases. CDR3 sequence (DNA): TGCGCCAGCAGCCCCGGGGGGCCCCAAGAGACCCAGTACTTC. Translation gives CASSPGGPQETQYF.

This clonotype was observed at least ten times. The chain carries TRBV3-1 and TRBJ2-7; no reliable D call. Trimming took off 1 base at V and 7 bases at J, with 11 bases between the two ends. Germline loops: CDR1 LGHDT, CDR2 YNNKEL (reference sequence). The length of the CDR3 is 13 residues. The CDR3 region is CASSQGRASEQYF. The CDR3 nucleotides are TGTGCCAGCAGCCAAGGACGGGCCTCGGAGCAGTACTTC.

This clonotype was recorded at least ten times. CDR3 in amino acids: CASSQSPGRVNTIYF. CDR3 coding DNA: TGTGCCAGCAGCCAATCCCCGGGACGCGTAAACACCATATATTTT. The rearrangement links TRBV16 to TRBJ1-3, with D possibly TRBD1 on 5 matching bases. The CDR3 is 15 amino acids. V lost 0 bases, J lost 6 bases, and 12 bases lay in between. The germline V gene encodes CDR1 KGHSY and CDR2 FQNENV.

This chain joins TRBV27 and TRBJ1-2; possibly TRBD1 for D (6 bases). This CDR3 comprises 12 residues. The germline V and J ends were trimmed by 6 bases and 7 bases, with 12 bases remaining between them. From germline, CDR1 is MNHEY and CDR2 SMNVEV (reference sequence). CDR3: CASRGQGSGYTF. The CDR3 region has the DNA TGTGCCAGCAGAGGGCAGGGGAGTGGCTACACCTTC.

The sample holds a few counts of this clonotype. The chain links TRBV12-3 or TRBV12-4 to TRBJ2-5; possibly TRBD2 for D (6 bases). CDR3 size: 14 residues. Between the trimmed V and J ends, which lost 4 bases and 5 bases, there was a span of 14 bases. CDR3 sequence: CASSSRLGRETQYF. For the CDR3, the DNA is TGTGCCAGCAGTTCCAGACTAGGGAGGGAGACCCAGTACTTC.

This clonotype occurred many times. The genes are TRBV6-2 or TRBV6-3 and TRBJ1-5; 7 bases match TRBD1. Per the germline V gene, CDR1 is MNHEY and CDR2 is SVGEGT. The CDR3 has 14 residues. The V and J ends lost 2 bases and 4 bases, in that order; junction bases with no gene match: 2. CDR3 residues: CASSYPTGNQPQHF. The CDR3 nucleotides are TGTGCCAGCAGTTACCCGACAGGGAATCAGCCCCAGCATTTT.